Detailed here is one T cell receptor beta chain. What it binds is not known. This specimen belongs to a study of response to subunit inactivated influenza vaccine. General study findings and limits: Only a handful of new T cells, the authors suggested, are recruited with each seasonal influenza vaccination.

Each CDR3 protein gets one entry after TCRdb re-called the RT-PCR reads with MiXCR. The sample lists about 780,000 distinct CDR3 sequences, 18% occurring once. V was clipped by 7 bases and J by 2 bases, with 10 bases between them. From germline, CDR1 is SQVTM and CDR2 ANQGSEA. This CDR3 is 12 amino acids long. Sequencing was performed on PBMCs from blood, taken roughly 5 days after vaccination. The V and J genes are TRBV29-1 and TRBJ2-3, with D uncertain. The sequence was obtained from a man in his fifties who received an inactivated influenza vaccine. The CDR3 coding sequence is TGCAGCGACCGGAGCGACACAGATACGCAGTATTTT. Translated, it gives CSDRSDTDTQYF.